The entry below gives a single TCR beta chain sequence along with its context. Its specificity is not known. The sample originates from a study of Graves' ophthalmopathy and Graves' hyperthyroidism. Points from the study as a whole: Among expanded thyroid clonotypes above 0.001 frequency, most also occurred in blood.

TCR beta CDR3 regions were amplified from RNA transcripts. RT-PCR with HTBI primers came first, then second-round multiplex PCR. TCRdb ran MiXCR on the multiplex PCR reads and lists one entry per CDR3 protein. The sample lists 500,000 to 700,000 distinct CDR3 sequences, 35% to 40% seen once, with 3.5% to 5% in the top ten. Per germline, CDR1 SQVTM and CDR2 ANQGSEA. V gave up 7 bases and J gave up 2 bases, with 18 bases separating them. CDR3 length equals 16 residues. This receptor was obtained from an adult man with Graves' hyperthyroidism. This sequence joins TRBV29-1 and TRBJ2-6, with D possibly called TRBD1 or TRBD2 (6 bases each). The sequencing sample was made of peripheral blood or thyroid tissue (not recorded which). CDR3 sequence: CSAQNLGGTGANVLTF. DNA of the CDR3: TGCAGCGCTCAGAACTTGGGGGGCACTGGGGCCAACGTCCTGACTTTC.